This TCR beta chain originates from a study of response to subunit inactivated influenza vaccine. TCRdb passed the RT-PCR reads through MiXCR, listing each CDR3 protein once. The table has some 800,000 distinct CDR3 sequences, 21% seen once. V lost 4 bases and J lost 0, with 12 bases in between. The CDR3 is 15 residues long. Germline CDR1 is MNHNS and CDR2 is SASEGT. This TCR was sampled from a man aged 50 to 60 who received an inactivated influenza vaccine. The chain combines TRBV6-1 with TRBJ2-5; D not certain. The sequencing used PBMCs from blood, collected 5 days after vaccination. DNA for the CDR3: TGTGCCAGCAGTGGCCTGGGGATCCACCAAGAGACCCAGTACTTC. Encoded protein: CASSGLGIHQETQYF.